This T cell receptor beta chain was sequenced in a study of low-dose radiotherapy and immunotherapy resistance in tumors. On the study more broadly: Treatment consisted of nivolumab 240 mg every two weeks and ipilimumab 1 mg/kg every six weeks, given intravenously to patients.

In this sample, this clonotype is medium-sized. The time point: before trial treatment. Nivolumab, ipilimumab, aspirin, low-dose cyclophosphamide and low-dose radiotherapy were given to donors. Each eligible patient had an advanced solid tumor, and these tumors lacked tumor-infiltrating lymphocytes. Alpha and beta chains were covered, as first-strand cDNA relied on TRAV- and TRBV-specific primers. The PCR that amplified TCRs ran for about 20 cycles, relying on a constant-region primer and a V-primer adapter. TCRdb itself ran the reads through MiXCR, one entry per CDR3 protein. Counted here are 30,000 to 50,000 distinct CDR3 sequences, around 30% occurring once; the ten biggest clones make up about 3.9%. Germline loops: CDR1 SGDLS, CDR2 YYNGEE. This CDR3 comprises 14 residues. Trimming removed 7 bases at V and 1 base at J, with 13 bases between.

The rearrangement joins TRBV9 to TRBJ2-3; D tentatively fits TRBD1 or TRBD2 (5 bases each). This TCR derives from a male donor with gallbladder cancer. The specimen was PBMCs, collected before treatment. The CDR3 DNA is TGTGCCAGCGTAGACAGCGGCGGCACAGATACGCAGTATTTT. Translating gives CASVDSGGTDTQYF.